This TCR beta chain was sequenced for a study of T-cell memory formation after mild COVID-19. Study in general: Largely, TCR clusters stayed within a single donor. Study-level findings and limits: While clones contracting from day 15 to 85 were balanced between CD4 and CD8, later expanders leaned CD4+.

This CDR3 is 14 amino acids long. Germline assignment: CDR1 SNHLY and CDR2 FYNNEI. Trimming removed 8 bases from V and 3 bases from J; junction bases left unmatched: 10. TCRdb passed the 5' RACE reads through MiXCR, listing each CDR3 protein once. The table records under 250,000 distinct CDR3 sequences, approximately 15% of them present only once. This clonotype appeared a few times. Its target is unknown. This TCR was sampled from an adult woman who had mild COVID-19 (a few samples of this study predate the infection). Cell type and time point are not known. Sequenced material: PBMCs or a T cell subset sorted from them (not recorded which). V and J are TRBV2 and TRBJ2-7, with 7 positions matching TRBD2. The CDR3 is CASGWTSFLYEQYF. In nucleotides, the CDR3 is TGTGCCAGCGGATGGACTAGTTTTCTCTACGAGCAGTACTTC.